Each of the 12 T cell receptor beta chains below was sequenced from the same sample in a study of blood T cells in healthy people across ages. Primed by a sample-barcoded 5' primer and a J-beta primer mix, a second PCR proceeded for about 6 to 11 cycles. Via MiXCR, TCRdb re-called the 5' RACE reads, giving one row per CDR3 protein. The data contain roughly 1,700,000 distinct CDR3 sequences, under 30% of them singletons. The sample consisted of blood. Receptors originate from a woman in her twenties or thirties in good health.

This clonotype was observed a handful of times. V usage is TRBV20-1 and J usage is TRBJ2-3; no clear D gene. V was cut by 6 bases and J by 1 base, with 17 bases left in between. The CDR3 is 15 amino acids. Germline values: CDR1 DFQATT, CDR2 SNEGSKA (reference sequence). CDR3 sequence reads: CSAIPIEAGTDTQYF. The CDR3 DNA is TGCAGTGCAATCCCTATAGAGGCGGGCACAGATACGCAGTATTTT.

This chain connects TRBV5-1 to TRBJ2-4, with a tentative D call TRBD2 (6 bases). There are 12 residues in the CDR3. The germline gives CDR1 SGHRS, CDR2 YFSETQ. Trimming removed 10 bases from V and 8 bases from J, with 16 bases in between. The DNA for the CDR3 is TGCGCCGGACGGGAGCCCCGTCACATTCAGTACTTC. Its protein is CAGREPRHIQYF. Full variable domain (rest looked up from reference TRBV5-1 and TRBJ2-4): KAGVTQTPRYLIKTRGQQVTLSCSPISGHRSVSWYQQTPGQGLQFLFEYFSETQRNKGNFPGRFSGRQFSNSRSEMNVSTLELGDSALYLCAGREPRHIQYFGAGTRLSVL.

The chain has TRBV20-1 and TRBJ2-1; D may be TRBD2 (7 bases). This CDR3 comprises 13 residues. The V gene's germline CDR1 is DFQATT and CDR2 SNEGSKA (reference sequence). The ends were cut back, 7 bases at V and 5 bases at J, with 15 bases in the middle. The CDR3: CSGSAGANNEQFF. CDR3 nucleotide sequence: TGCAGTGGGTCGGCGGGGGCAAACAATGAGCAGTTCTTC.

This clonotype was seen only a few times. This sequence joins TRBV29-1 and TRBJ1-1; D gene uncertain. Trimming took 8 bases from V and 1 from J, leaving 11 bases between them. Germline lookup yields CDR1 SQVTM and CDR2 ANQGSEA. The CDR3 extends over 12 amino acids. The CDR3 sequence is CSFSTGNTEAFF. The CDR3 DNA reads as TGCAGCTTTAGCACGGGGAACACTGAAGCTTTCTTT.

This clonotype has a handful of counts. This rearrangement joins TRBV13 to TRBJ2-7; tentative D call: TRBD1 (6 bases). Trimming pared 3 bases from V and 2 bases from J, leaving 17 bases between. This CDR3 spans 16 amino acids. CDR1 is PRHDT, CDR2 FYEKMQ, per germline (reference sequence). The CDR3 sequence: CASSFHPLQGPYEQYF. CDR3 DNA sequence: TGTGCCAGCAGCTTCCACCCACTCCAGGGGCCCTACGAGCAGTACTTC.

This clonotype came up many times. V and J are TRBV20-1 and TRBJ1-2, with 9 bases matching TRBD1. V lost 5 bases and J lost 2; bases outside the gene matches: 9. The CDR3 sequence is 15 residues long. CDR1 and CDR2 from the germline V gene are DFQATT and SNEGSKA (reference sequence). In DNA form, the CDR3 reads TGCAGTGCTTATGACAGGGGGGAAAGAAACTATGGCTACACCTTC. Amino acids: CSAYDRGERNYGYTF.

The rearrangement joins TRBV4-3 to TRBJ1-5, with D possibly matching TRBD1 (5 bases). From germline, CDR1 is LGHNA and CDR2 YSLEER. The V end lost 3 bases, the J end lost 6 bases, and 9 bases lay between the germline ends. The CDR3 extends over 13 amino acids. CDR3 loop: CASSQGRSQPQHF. CDR3 bases: TGCGCCAGCAGCCAGGGGCGGAGTCAGCCCCAGCATTTT.

This clonotype turned up a few times. This chain links TRBV15 with TRBJ2-3, with D perhaps TRBD2 (5 bases). Germline lookup yields CDR1 LNHNV and CDR2 YYDKDF (reference sequence). V was cut by 0 bases and J by 0 bases, with 13 bases left in between. The CDR3 totals 17 residues. The CDR3 region is CATSRDPAETSTDTQYF. As DNA, the CDR3 is TGTGCCACCAGCAGAGATCCAGCGGAAACTAGCACAGATACGCAGTATTTT. Together with reference TRBV15 and TRBJ2-3, the CDR3 gives the full variable domain: DAMVIQNPRYQVTQFGKPVTLSCSQTLNHNVMYWYQQKSSQAPKLLFHYYDKDFNNEADTPDNFQSRRPNTSFCFLDIRSPGLGDTAMYLCATSRDPAETSTDTQYFGPGTRLTVL.

In its sample, this clonotype was seen a few times. The rearrangement uses TRBV5-1 and TRBJ1-4; 12 nucleotides line up with TRBD1. Trimming at V came to 3 bases and at J to 3 bases, leaving 9 bases not matched to a gene. CDR1 is SGHRS, CDR2 YFSETQ, per germline. This CDR3 region has 18 residues. The CDR3 DNA reads TGCGCCAGCAGCTCCCTCGGGACAGGGGGCCCAGCTAATGAAAAACTGTTTTTT. Translation: CASSSLGTGGPANEKLFF.

This clonotype was observed a few times. V is TRBV11-2 and J is TRBJ2-5; perhaps TRBD2 as D (5 bases). V was shortened by 3 bases and J by 1 base, with 18 bases between the two germline ends. Germline lookup yields CDR1 SGHAT and CDR2 FQNNGV. This CDR3 has 17 residues. The CDR3, as DNA: TGTGCCAGCAGCTTCAGGTCAGGAGGACGGATCCAAGAGACCCAGTACTTC. This sequence encodes CASSFRSGGRIQETQYF.

This chain joins TRBV20-1 and TRBJ2-1; 10 bases are a match to TRBD2. The V gene's germline CDR1 is DFQATT and CDR2 SNEGSKA (reference sequence). The CDR3 sequence is 13 residues long. V shed 8 bases, J shed 9 bases, and the junction held 10 bases outside the gene matches. The CDR3: CSPPSGSRGEQFF. CDR3 DNA sequence: TGCAGTCCCCCTAGCGGGAGCCGGGGTGAGCAGTTCTTC.

This sequence joins TRBV7-6 and TRBJ2-2; 7 nucleotides match TRBD1. The germline gives CDR1 SGHVS, CDR2 FNYEAQ. Losses at the gene ends were 1 base for V and 7 bases for J; bases not matched to a gene: 6. This CDR3 is built from 15 residues. The CDR3 reads CASSLVAGGSGELFF. The CDR3 DNA follows: TGTGCCAGCAGCTTAGTGGCAGGGGGAAGCGGGGAGCTGTTTTTT. The whole variable domain, filled in from reference TRBV7-6 and TRBJ2-2, reads GAGVSQSPRYKVTKRGQDVALRCDPISGHVSLYWYRQALGQGPEFLTYFNYEAQQDKSGLPNDRFSAERPEGSISTLTIQRTEQRDSAMYRCASSLVAGGSGELFFGEGSRLTVL.